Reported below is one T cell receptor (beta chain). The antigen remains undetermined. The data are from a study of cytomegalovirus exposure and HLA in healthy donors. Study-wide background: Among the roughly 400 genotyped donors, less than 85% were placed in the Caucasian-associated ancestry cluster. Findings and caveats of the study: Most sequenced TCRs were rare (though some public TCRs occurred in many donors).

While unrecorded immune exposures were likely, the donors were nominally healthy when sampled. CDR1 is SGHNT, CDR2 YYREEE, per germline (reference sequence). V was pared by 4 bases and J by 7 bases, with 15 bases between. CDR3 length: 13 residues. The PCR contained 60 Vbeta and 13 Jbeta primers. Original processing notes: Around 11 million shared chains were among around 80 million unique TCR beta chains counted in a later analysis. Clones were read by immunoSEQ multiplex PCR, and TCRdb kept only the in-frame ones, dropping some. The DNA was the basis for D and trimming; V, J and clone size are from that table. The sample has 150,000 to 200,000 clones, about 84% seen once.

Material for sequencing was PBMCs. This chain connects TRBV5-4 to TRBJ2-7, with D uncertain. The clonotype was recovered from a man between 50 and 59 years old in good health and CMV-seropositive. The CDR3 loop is CASSRVLLGEQYF. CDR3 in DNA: TGTGCCAGCAGCCGGGTCCTATTGGGTGAGCAGTACTTC.